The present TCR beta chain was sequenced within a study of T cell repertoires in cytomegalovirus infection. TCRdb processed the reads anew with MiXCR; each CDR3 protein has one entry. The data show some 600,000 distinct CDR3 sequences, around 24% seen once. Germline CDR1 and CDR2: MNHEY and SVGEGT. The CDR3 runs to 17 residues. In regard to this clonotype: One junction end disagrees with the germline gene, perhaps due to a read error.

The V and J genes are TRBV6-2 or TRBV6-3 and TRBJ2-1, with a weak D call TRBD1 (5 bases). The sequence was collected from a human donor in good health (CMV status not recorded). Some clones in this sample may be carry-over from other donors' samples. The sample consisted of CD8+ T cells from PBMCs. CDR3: CASSTLRQGIIYDEQFF. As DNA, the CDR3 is TGTGCCAGCAGTACCCTCAGGCAGGGCATCATCTACGATGAGCAGTTCTTC.